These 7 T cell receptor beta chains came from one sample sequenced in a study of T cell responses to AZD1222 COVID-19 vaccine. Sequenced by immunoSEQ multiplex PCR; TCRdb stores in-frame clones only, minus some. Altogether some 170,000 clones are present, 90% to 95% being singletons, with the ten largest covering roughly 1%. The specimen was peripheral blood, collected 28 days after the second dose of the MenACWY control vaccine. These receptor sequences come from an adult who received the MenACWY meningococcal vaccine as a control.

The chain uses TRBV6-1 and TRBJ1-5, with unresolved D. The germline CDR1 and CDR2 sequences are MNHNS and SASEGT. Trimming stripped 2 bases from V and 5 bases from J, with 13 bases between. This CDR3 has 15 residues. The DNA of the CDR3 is TGTGCCAGCAGTGAATATAGCAGCCTGCATCAGCCCCAGCATTTT. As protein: CASSEYSSLHQPQHF.

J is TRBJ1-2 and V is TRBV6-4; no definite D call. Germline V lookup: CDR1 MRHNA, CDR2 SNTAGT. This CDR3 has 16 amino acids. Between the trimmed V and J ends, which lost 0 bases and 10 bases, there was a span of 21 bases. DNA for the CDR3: TGTGCCAGCAGTGACTCGACATACCGGGTCCTTGAGGACTACACCTTC. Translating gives CASSDSTYRVLEDYTF.

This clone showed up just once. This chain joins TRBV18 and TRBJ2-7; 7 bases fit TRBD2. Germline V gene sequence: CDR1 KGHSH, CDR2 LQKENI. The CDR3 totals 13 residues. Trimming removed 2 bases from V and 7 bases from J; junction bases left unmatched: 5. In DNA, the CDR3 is TGTGCCAGCTCACCAGGGGGGGTGACGGAGCAGTACTTC. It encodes CASSPGGVTEQYF.

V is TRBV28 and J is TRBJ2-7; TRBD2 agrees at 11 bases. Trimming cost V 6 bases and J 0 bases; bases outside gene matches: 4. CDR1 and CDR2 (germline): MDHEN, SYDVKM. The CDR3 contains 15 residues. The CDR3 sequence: CASRLAGALSYEQYF. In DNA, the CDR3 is TGTGCCAGCAGACTAGCGGGGGCTCTCTCCTACGAGCAGTACTTC.

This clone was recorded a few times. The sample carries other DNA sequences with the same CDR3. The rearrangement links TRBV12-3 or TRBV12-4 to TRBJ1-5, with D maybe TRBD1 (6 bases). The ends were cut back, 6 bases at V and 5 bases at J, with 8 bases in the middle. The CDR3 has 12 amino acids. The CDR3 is CASSPGDQPQHF. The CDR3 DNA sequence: TGTGCCAGCAGCCCAGGGGATCAGCCCCAGCATTTT.

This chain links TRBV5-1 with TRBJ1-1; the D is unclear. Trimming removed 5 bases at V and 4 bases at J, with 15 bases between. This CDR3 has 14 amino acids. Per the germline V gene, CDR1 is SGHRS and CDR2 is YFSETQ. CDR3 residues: CASRREVSGTEAFF. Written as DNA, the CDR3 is TGCGCCAGCAGGCGGGAGGTCTCTGGCACTGAAGCTTTCTTT.

Written as DNA, the CDR3 is TGTGCCAGCAGCCAAGATGGGACTAGCGGGGGGGCCAGGACAGATACGCAGTATTTT. Protein product: CASSQDGTSGGARTDTQYF. The V call is TRBV3-1 (or the pseudogene TRBV3-2), the J call TRBJ2-3, with 16 bases fitting TRBD2. Trimming at V came to 0 bases and at J to 3 bases, leaving 6 bases not matched to a gene. CDR3 size: 19 residues. Germline V gives CDR1 LGHDT, CDR2 YNNKEL (reference sequence).